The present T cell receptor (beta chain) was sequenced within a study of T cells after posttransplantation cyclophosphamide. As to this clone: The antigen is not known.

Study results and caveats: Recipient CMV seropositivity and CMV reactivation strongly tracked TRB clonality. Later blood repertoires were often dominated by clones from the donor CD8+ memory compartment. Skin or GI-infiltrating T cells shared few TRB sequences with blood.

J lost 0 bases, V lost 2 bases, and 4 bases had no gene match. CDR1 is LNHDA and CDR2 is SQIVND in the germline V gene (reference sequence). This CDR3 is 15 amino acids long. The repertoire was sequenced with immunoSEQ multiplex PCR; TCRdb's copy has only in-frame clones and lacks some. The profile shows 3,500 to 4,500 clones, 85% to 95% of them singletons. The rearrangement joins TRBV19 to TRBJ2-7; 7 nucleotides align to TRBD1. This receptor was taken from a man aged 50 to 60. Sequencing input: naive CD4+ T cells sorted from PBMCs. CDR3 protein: CASSIKGQNSYEQYF. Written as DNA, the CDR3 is TGTGCCAGTAGTATAAAGGGACAGAACTCCTACGAGCAGTACTTC.